One sample yielded the 20 T cell receptor beta chains listed below, sequenced in a study of early T cells in non-severe SARS-CoV-2 infection. From the 5' RACE reads, TCRdb called clonotypes with MiXCR, one entry per CDR3 protein. The table includes around 100,000 distinct CDR3 sequences, roughly 14% detected once. The source material was whole blood. The receptors were sampled from an adult who was a healthcare worker with PCR-confirmed SARS-CoV-2 infection or an uninfected control (not recorded which).

This clonotype was observed at least ten times. The J gene is TRBJ2-7, the V gene TRBV20-1; D is ambiguous. Germline CDR1 is DFQATT and CDR2 is SNEGSKA (reference sequence). This CDR3 is built from 13 residues. The V gene lost 3 bases and the J gene lost 0 bases, with 9 bases spanning the gap. CDR3 region: CSASPLSSYEQYF. DNA for the CDR3: TGCAGTGCTAGTCCGCTTAGCTCCTACGAGCAGTACTTC.

This clonotype appeared many times. J is TRBJ2-7 and V is TRBV6-5; 10 bases line up with TRBD1. Germline CDR1 MNHEY, CDR2 SVGAGI. With 7 bases clipped from V and 5 bases from J, the junction kept 8 bases outside the gene matches. The length of the CDR3 is 14 residues. CDR3 in amino acids: CASTRTGGVNEQYF. For the CDR3, the DNA is TGTGCCAGCACCAGGACAGGGGGTGTCAACGAGCAGTACTTC.

This clonotype was recorded at least ten times. This sequence joins TRBV4-1 and TRBJ2-7; D not resolved. This CDR3 is built from 13 residues. V shed 2 bases and J shed 5 bases, with 10 bases lying between them. Germline V gives CDR1 MGHRA, CDR2 YSYEKL. CDR3 bases: TGCGCCAGCAGCCAATCGGTGGGCCACGAGCAGTACTTC. This codes for CASSQSVGHEQYF.

This chain uses TRBV7-8 with TRBJ2-3; D is perhaps TRBD1 (6 bases). Germline V CDR1 and CDR2: SGHVS, FQNEAQ. V was cut by 6 bases and J by 6 bases, with 10 bases left in between. The CDR3 has 12 residues. DNA of the CDR3: TGTGCCAGCAGGCATAGGGGGGATACGCAGTATTTT. Protein: CASRHRGDTQYF.

As to this clonotype: This clone may be a read error of a much larger clone one base away. The V call is TRBV6-1, the J call TRBJ2-1; maybe TRBD2 (6 bases). Germline CDR1 reads MNHNS; CDR2 reads SASEGT. With 8 bases removed from V and 2 bases from J, the gap between germline ends came to 19 bases. This CDR3 comprises 16 residues. The CDR3 region is CASGDSGSDPYNEQFF. Here the CDR3 DNA reads TGTGCCAGCGGGGACTCTGGTTCTGACCCCTACAATGAGCAGTTCTTC.

This clonotype was counted between two and nine times. The chain employs TRBV20-1 and TRBJ2-7; D is possibly TRBD1 (5 bases). CDR1 is DFQATT and CDR2 is SNEGSKA in the germline V gene (reference sequence). V shed 6 bases and J shed 0 bases, with 15 bases lying between them. The CDR3 runs to 14 residues. In nucleotides, the CDR3 is TGCAGTGCCCTGAGACAGTCAGTCTCCTACGAGCAGTACTTC. Translated: CSALRQSVSYEQYF.

The sample holds many counts of this clonotype. The CDR3 sequence: CASRGNDRAGSPLHF. In nucleotides, the CDR3 is TGTGCCAGCAGGGGGAACGACAGGGCGGGCTCACCCCTCCACTTT. The rearrangement links TRBV6-6 to TRBJ1-6; 7 positions match TRBD1. The V gene end was trimmed by 6 bases and the J gene end by 10 bases; junction bases not matched to a gene: 12. Germline values: CDR1 MNHNY, CDR2 SVGAGI (reference sequence). The CDR3 has 15 residues.

The chain carries TRBV5-1 and TRBJ2-3; 10 nucleotides agree with TRBD2. Germline assignment: CDR1 SGHRS and CDR2 YFSETQ. CDR3 length equals 14 residues. V lost 9 bases and J lost 2; bases outside the gene matches: 6. The CDR3 is CATQLAGNTDTQYF. The CDR3 DNA is TGCGCCACCCAACTAGCGGGAAACACAGATACGCAGTATTTT.

The CDR3 region is CASSVGAQGARNEQYF. As DNA, the CDR3 is TGTGCCAGCAGCGTAGGGGCCCAGGGGGCGAGAAACGAGCAGTACTTC. The chain has TRBV9 and TRBJ2-7, with 8 bases aligning to TRBD1. V dropped 0 bases and J dropped 5; count of bases not matched to a gene: 10. Per germline, CDR1 SGDLS and CDR2 YYNGEE. The CDR3 spans 16 residues.

This chain uses TRBV6-2 or TRBV6-3 with TRBJ2-3, with D unclear. This CDR3 contains 13 residues. Deletions cut 7 bases from V and 2 bases from J, with 10 bases between. Germline CDR1 MNHEY, CDR2 SVGEGT. CDR3 DNA: TGTGCCAGCACCCAGGACCTCACAGATACGCAGTATTTT. It specifies CASTQDLTDTQYF.

The V gene is TRBV12-3 or TRBV12-4, the J gene TRBJ1-2, with D maybe TRBD1 (5 bases). V was clipped by 4 bases and J by 5 bases, with 20 bases between them. CDR3 length: 16 residues. CDR3 protein: CASSSPSTGYLYGYTF. Here the CDR3 DNA reads TGTGCCAGCAGTTCCCCTTCCACAGGCTATTTGTATGGCTACACCTTC.

V gene TRBV10-3 combines with J gene TRBJ2-6; D is undetermined. V was clipped by 8 bases and J by 2 bases, with 4 bases between them. Germline V gene lookup returns CDR1 ENHRY and CDR2 SYGVKD. The CDR3 extends over 12 amino acids. The CDR3 loop reads CAISTGANVLTF. CDR3 nucleotides: TGTGCCATCTCAACTGGGGCCAACGTCCTGACTTTC.

This clonotype was observed a handful of times. The chain uses TRBV10-3 and TRBJ2-4, with unresolved D. V was pared by 6 bases and J by 8 bases, with 8 bases between. Germline V gene data show CDR1 as ENHRY and CDR2 as SYGVKD. The CDR3 covers 11 residues. CDR3 region: CAISDNDIQYF. CDR3 in DNA: TGTGCCATCAGCGACAATGACATTCAGTACTTC.

This clonotype was counted at least ten times. This chain links TRBV12-3 or TRBV12-4 with TRBJ2-1; 7 bases fit TRBD1. V lost 6 bases and J lost 6; bases outside the gene matches: 11. CDR3 length equals 15 residues. CDR3 amino acids: CASRPQGKGPNEQFF. The CDR3 bases are TGTGCCAGCAGGCCACAGGGGAAGGGTCCCAATGAGCAGTTCTTC.

This clonotype came up a few times. The gene calls are TRBV12-3 or TRBV12-4 and TRBJ1-5; 10 nucleotides line up with TRBD1. The length of the CDR3 is 14 residues. V trimming: 5 bases; J trimming: 5 bases; junction bases outside the gene matches: 3. CDR3 amino acids: CASSQTGGHQPQHF. Written as DNA, the CDR3 is TGTGCCAGCAGTCAGACAGGGGGCCATCAGCCCCAGCATTTT.

The CDR3 bases are TGTGCCAGCAGCTTCCGGGACTACAATGAGCAGTTCTTC. Protein product: CASSFRDYNEQFF. This chain uses TRBV9 with TRBJ2-1; D is possibly TRBD2 (5 bases). Trimming took 4 bases from V and 3 from J, leaving 8 bases between them. The length of the CDR3 is 13 residues. Germline V CDR1 and CDR2: SGDLS, YYNGEE.

The table lists this clonotype with many counts. V gene TRBV5-1 combines with J gene TRBJ1-2; D is unresolved. V gave up 1 base and J gave up 6 bases, with 19 bases separating them. CDR3 length: 16 amino acids. Per germline, CDR1 SGHRS and CDR2 YFSETQ. CDR3 loop: CASSLRQTTETNGYTF. The DNA for the CDR3 is TGCGCCAGCAGCTTGCGCCAGACAACAGAGACGAATGGCTACACCTTC.

This clonotype was observed a handful of times. The chain recombines TRBV3-1 with TRBJ2-3; no firm D call. V lost 1 base and J lost 5, with 7 bases in between. The CDR3 sequence is 13 residues long. Germline assignment: CDR1 LGHDT and CDR2 YNNKEL (reference sequence). The CDR3 reads CASSQVPLDTQYF. DNA of the CDR3: TGTGCCAGCAGCCAAGTCCCGCTAGATACGCAGTATTTT.

This clonotype has a count of ten or more. The chain uses TRBV7-2 and TRBJ2-6; no firm D call. With 5 bases removed from V and 1 base from J, the gap between germline ends came to 3 bases. This CDR3 contains 13 residues. Germline V gene data show CDR1 as SGHTA and CDR2 as FQGNSA. CDR3 residues: CASSPSGANVLTF. The DNA for the CDR3 is TGTGCCAGCAGCCCATCTGGGGCCAACGTCCTGACTTTC.

The chain links TRBV9 to TRBJ2-1; TRBD1 matches 10 bases. CDR1 is SGDLS and CDR2 is YYNGEE in the germline V gene. Trimming removed 4 bases from V and 9 bases from J; junction bases left unmatched: 10. This CDR3 region has 15 residues. This CDR3 reads CASSPPGTGDGEQFF. In DNA form, the CDR3 reads TGTGCCAGCAGCCCCCCCGGGACAGGGGATGGTGAGCAGTTCTTC.